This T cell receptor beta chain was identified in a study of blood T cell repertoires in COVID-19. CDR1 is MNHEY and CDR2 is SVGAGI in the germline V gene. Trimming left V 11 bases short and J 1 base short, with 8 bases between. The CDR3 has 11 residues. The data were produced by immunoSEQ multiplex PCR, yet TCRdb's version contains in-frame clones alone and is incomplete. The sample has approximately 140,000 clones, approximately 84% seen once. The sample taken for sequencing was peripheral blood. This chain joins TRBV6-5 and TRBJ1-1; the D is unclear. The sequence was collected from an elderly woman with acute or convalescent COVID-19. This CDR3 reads CASGRNTEAFF. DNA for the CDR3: TGTGCCTCGGGGAGGAACACTGAAGCTTTCTTT.